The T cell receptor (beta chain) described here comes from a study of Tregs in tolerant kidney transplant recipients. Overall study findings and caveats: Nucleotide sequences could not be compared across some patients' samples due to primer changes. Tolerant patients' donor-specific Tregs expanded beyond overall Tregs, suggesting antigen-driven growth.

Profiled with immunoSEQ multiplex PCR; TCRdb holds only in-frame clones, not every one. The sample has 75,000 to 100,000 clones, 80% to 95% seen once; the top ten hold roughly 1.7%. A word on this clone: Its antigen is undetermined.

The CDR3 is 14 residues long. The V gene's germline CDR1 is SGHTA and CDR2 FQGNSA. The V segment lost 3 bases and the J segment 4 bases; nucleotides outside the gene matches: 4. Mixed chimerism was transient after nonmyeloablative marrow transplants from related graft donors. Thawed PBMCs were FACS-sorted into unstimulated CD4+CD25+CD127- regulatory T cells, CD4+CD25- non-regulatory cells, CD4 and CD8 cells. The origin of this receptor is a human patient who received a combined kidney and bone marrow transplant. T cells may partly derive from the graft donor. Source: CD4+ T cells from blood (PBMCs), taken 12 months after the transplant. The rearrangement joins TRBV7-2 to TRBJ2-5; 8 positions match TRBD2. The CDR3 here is CASSFFGGGETQYF. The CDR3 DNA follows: TGTGCCAGCAGCTTCTTCGGGGGGGGAGAGACCCAGTACTTC.